This TCR beta chain was profiled in a study of cytomegalovirus exposure and HLA in healthy donors. Primers: 60 Vbeta forward and 13 Jbeta reverse. The data were produced by immunoSEQ multiplex PCR, yet TCRdb's version contains in-frame clones alone and is incomplete. Among about 200,000 clones listed, approximately 78% were seen once. Concerning this clone itself: Its target is unknown.

Study results and limitations: Researchers reported from a later analysis that most CMV-associated TCR beta chains appeared HLA-restricted. A later analysis reportedly identified an Asian-associated ancestry cluster as carrying fewer N-insertions than the roughly 700-donor mean.

The clonotype was recovered from a woman in her 40s in good health and CMV-seronegative. The sample taken for sequencing was PBMCs.

CDR3 protein: CASSLPLGRGRSNQPQHF. DNA of the CDR3: TGTGCCAGCAGTTTACCGCTAGGCAGGGGACGTAGCAATCAGCCCCAGCATTTT. This chain uses TRBV28 with TRBJ1-5, with D tentatively TRBD1 (6 bases). Trimming cost V 2 bases and J 0 bases, with 17 bases left between them. The CDR3 runs 18 residues. Germline-derived CDR1 and CDR2 are MDHEN and SYDVKM.